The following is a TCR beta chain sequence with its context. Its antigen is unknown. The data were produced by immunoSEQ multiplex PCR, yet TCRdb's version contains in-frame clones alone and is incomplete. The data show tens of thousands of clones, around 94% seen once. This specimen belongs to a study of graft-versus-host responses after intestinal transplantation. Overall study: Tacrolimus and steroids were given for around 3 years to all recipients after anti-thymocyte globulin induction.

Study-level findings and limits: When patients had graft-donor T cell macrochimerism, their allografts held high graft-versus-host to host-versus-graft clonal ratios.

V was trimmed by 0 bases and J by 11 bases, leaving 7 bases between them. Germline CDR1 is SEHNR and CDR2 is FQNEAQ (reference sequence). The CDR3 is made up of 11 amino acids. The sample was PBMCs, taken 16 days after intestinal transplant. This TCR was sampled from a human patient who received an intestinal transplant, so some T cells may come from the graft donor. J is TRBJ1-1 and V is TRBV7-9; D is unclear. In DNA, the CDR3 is TGTGCCAGCAGCTTAGCGGGATCGGCTTTCTTT. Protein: CASSLAGSAFF.